This T cell receptor beta chain originates from a study of CD8+CD57+ T cells in acquired aplastic anemia. Background on the study: Where healthy donors were concerned, CD4+ cells averaged approximately 10 million reads.

This clonotype came up once. Its antigen is not known. Profiling of TCR beta VDJ combinations and CDR3 sequences used genomic DNA as template. MiXCR, applied by TCRdb to the reads, yields one record per CDR3 protein. The sample includes some 190,000 distinct CDR3 sequences, around 45% of them seen just once. Study results and caveats: Nearly 30 CD8+ CDR3 sequences were shared between patients and controls. Statistical testing detected no significant gap in CD8+ Simpson's diversity between patients and controls.

The germline gives CDR1 MNHNS, CDR2 SASEGT. This CDR3 comprises 15 residues. V was pared by 0 bases and J by 0 bases, with 9 bases between. The receptor comes from a human donor in good health. Source material: sorted CD4+, CD8+, or CD8+CD57+ T cells (not recorded which) from PBMCs. This rearrangement joins TRBV6-1 to TRBJ2-7; perhaps TRBD2 as D (6 bases). CDR3 in amino acids: CASSEAGGSSYEQYF. In DNA, the CDR3 is TGTGCCAGCAGTGAAGCGGGAGGTAGCTCCTACGAGCAGTACTTC.